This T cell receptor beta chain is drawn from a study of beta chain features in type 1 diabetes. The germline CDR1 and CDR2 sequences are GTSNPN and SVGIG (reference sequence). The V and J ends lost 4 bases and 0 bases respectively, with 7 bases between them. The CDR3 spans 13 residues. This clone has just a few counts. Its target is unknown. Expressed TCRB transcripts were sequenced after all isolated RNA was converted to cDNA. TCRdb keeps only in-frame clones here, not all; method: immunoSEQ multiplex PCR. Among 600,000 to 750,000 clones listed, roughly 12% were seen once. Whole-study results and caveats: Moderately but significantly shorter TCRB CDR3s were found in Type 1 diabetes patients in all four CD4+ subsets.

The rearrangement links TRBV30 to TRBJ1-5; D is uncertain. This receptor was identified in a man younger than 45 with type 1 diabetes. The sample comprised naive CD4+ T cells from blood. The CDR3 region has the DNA TGTGCCTGGACTCAGGATAGCAATCAGCCCCAGCATTTT. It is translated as CAWTQDSNQPQHF.